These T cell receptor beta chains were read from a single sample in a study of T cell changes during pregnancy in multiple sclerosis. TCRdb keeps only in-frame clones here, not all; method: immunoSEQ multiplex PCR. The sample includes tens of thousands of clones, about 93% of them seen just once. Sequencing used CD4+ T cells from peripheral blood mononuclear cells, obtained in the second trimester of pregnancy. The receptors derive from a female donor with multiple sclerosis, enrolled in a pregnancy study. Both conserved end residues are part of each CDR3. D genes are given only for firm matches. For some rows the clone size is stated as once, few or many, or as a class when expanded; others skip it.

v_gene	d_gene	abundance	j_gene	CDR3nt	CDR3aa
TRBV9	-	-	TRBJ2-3	TGTGCCAGCAGCGTAGCCGGGGTACGGGGAGATACGCAGTATTTT	CASSVAGVRGDTQYF
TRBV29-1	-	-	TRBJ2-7	TGCAGCTTTACCACGAGCTCCTACGAGCAGTACTTC	CSFTTSSYEQYF
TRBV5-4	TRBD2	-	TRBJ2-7	TGTGCCAGCAGCCCGAGACTAGCGGGGCCCTACGAGCAGTACTTC	CASSPRLAGPYEQYF
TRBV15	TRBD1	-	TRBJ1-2	TGTGCCACCAGCCGGGACAGGAGGATCTATGGCTACACCTTC	CATSRDRRIYGYTF
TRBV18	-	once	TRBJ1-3	TGTGCCAGCTCACCTACTTCGATTGGAGACACCATATATTTT	CASSPTSIGDTIYF
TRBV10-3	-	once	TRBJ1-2	TGTGCCATCAGCGAAGACCCCCCGGAGATCTATGGCTACACCTTC	CAISEDPPEIYGYTF
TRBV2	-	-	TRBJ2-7	TGTGCCAGCAATTTTGGCTTTGCATACGAGCAGTACTTC	CASNFGFAYEQYF
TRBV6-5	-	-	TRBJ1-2	TGTGCCAGCAGTTACGATTGGGGAGTCCCCCGTGGCTACACCTTC	CASSYDWGVPRGYTF
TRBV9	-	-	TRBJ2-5	TGTGCCAGCAGCGTAGGAGGTGAGACCCAGTACTTC	CASSVGGETQYF
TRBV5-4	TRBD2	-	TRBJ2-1	TGTGCCAGCAGCTCGACTGCGGGGGGGCGTGAGCAGTTCTTC	CASSSTAGGREQFF
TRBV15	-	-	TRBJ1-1	TGTGCCACCAGCAGATACAGTCCAGGGTACACTGAAGCTTTCTTT	CATSRYSPGYTEAFF
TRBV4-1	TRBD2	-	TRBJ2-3	TGCGCCAGCAGCCAAAGTAGCGGGGGGCGTAACACAGATACGCAGTATTTT	CASSQSSGGRNTDTQYF
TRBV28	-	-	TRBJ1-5	TGTGCCAGCAGCCTCACGGGAGGGAGGGAAGAGCAGCCCCAGCATTTT	CASSLTGGREEQPQHF
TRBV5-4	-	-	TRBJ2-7	TGTGCCAGCAGCTATACAGGGTCCTACGAGCAGTACTTC	CASSYTGSYEQYF
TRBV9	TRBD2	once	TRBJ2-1	TGTGCCAGCAGCGTAGTGACTAGCGGGACCGGTGAGCAGTTCTTC	CASSVVTSGTGEQFF
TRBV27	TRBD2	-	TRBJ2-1	TGTGCCAGCAGTTCAGGGACTAGCGGGGGGCCTACGTACAATGAGCAGTTCTTC	CASSSGTSGGPTYNEQFF
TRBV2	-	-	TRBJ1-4	TGTGCCAGCAGGCCCGAGCTCGAAAAACTGTTTTTT	CASRPELEKLFF
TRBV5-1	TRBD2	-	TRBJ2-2	TGCGCCAGCAGCTTCGGCGGACTAGCGGGGGGCTTGGCCGGGGAGCTGTTTTTT	CASSFGGLAGGLAGELFF
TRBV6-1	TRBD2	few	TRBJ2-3	TGTGCCAGCAGTGAAGATAAGCGGGGGGGCGCAGATACGCAGTATTTT	CASSEDKRGGADTQYF
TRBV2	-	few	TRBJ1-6	TGTGCCAGCAGTGGGGGCCCAAATTCACCCCTCCACTTT	CASSGGPNSPLHF
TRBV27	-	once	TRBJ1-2	TGTGCCAGCAGTCTCCCCGGGGGGAGAGTAATAGAGGACTATGGCTACACCTTC	CASSLPGGRVIEDYGYTF
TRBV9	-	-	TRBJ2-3	TGTGCCAGCAGCACAAACTGGATGGCTAGCGGCACAGATACGCAGTATTTT	CASSTNWMASGTDTQYF
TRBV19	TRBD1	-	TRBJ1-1	TGTGCCAGTAGTTTGGGACAGGGGGCGGGATCTGAAGCTTTCTTT	CASSLGQGAGSEAFF
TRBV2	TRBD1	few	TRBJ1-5	TGTGCCAGCACCATGGACAGGGGAGACCAGCCCCAGCATTTT	CASTMDRGDQPQHF
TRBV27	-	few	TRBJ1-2	TGTGCCAGCAGTTTACGGCGGGGCTATGGCTACACCTTC	CASSLRRGYGYTF
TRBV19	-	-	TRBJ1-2	TGTGCCTGCGGCGGTTACAACGCGAGAACCTATGGCTACACCTTC	CACGGYNARTYGYTF
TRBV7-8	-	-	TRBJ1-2	TGTGCCAGCAGCTTAGCAGTCGCGGGGGCCGGCTATGGCTACACCTTC	CASSLAVAGAGYGYTF
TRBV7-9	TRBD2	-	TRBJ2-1	TGTGCCAGCAGCAGTAGCGGGAGGAGTCTCTATGAGCAGTTCTTC	CASSSSGRSLYEQFF
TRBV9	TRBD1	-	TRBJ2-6	TGTGCCAGCAGCGTAGCCCCTCCTAGGGGGCGACTGCCCTCTGGGGCCAACGTCCTGACTTTC	CASSVAPPRGRLPSGANVLTF
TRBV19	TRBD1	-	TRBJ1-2	TGTGCCAGTAGTCCCTGGACAGGGGCTAACTATGGCTACACCTTC	CASSPWTGANYGYTF
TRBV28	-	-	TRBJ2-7	TGTGCCATACAGCTCCCCGGGGGTGGATCCTCCTACGAGCAGTACTTC	CAIQLPGGGSSYEQYF
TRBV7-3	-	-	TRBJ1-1	TGTGCCAGCAGCCCCCAGGGGTTGTCTGAAGCTTTCTTT	CASSPQGLSEAFF
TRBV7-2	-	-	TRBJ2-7	TGTGCCAGCAGTAGGTGGCAGGGGGAGCAGTACTTC	CASSRWQGEQYF
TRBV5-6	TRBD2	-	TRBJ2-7	TGTGCCAGCAGCTGGTGGCCACTAGCGGGGGTTATACACTACGAGCAGTACTTC	CASSWWPLAGVIHYEQYF
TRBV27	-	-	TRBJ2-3	TGTGCCAGCATTGCCCACAGGGATCGGAGCACAGATACGCAGTATTTT	CASIAHRDRSTDTQYF
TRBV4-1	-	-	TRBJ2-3	TGCGCCAGCAGCCCCCACGGACTTAGCACAGATACGCAGTATTTT	CASSPHGLSTDTQYF
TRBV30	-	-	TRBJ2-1	TGTGCCGGCAAGGGAGGGGTCCTAGGGGGGAATGAGCAGTTCTTC	CAGKGGVLGGNEQFF
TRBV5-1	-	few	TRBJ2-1	TGCGCCAGCAGCTTGGCCGAGACGGGGTTCCACAATGAGCAGTTCTTC	CASSLAETGFHNEQFF
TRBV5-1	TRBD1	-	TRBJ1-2	TGCGCCAGCAGCTTGGGACAGGGGGGCGGCTACACCTTC	CASSLGQGGGYTF
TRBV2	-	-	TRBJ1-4	TGTGCCAGCCGACAGGTCGGCGAAAAACTGTTTTTT	CASRQVGEKLFF
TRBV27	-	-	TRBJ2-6	TGTGCCAGCAGTCCTTCAATCAGTGGGGCCAACGTCCTGACTTTC	CASSPSISGANVLTF
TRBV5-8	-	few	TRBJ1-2	TGTGCCAGCAGTCACAGCTATGGCTACACCTTC	CASSHSYGYTF
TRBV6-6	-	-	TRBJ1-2	TGTGCCAGTGGGGAGGGACCCTATGGCTACACCTTC	CASGEGPYGYTF
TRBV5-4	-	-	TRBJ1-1	TGTGCCAGCAGCTTGGATCGCACTGAAGCTTTCTTT	CASSLDRTEAFF
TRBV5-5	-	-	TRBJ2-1	TGTGCCAGCAGCAGGCGGGGAGGCAATGAGCAGTTCTTC	CASSRRGGNEQFF
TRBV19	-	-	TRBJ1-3	TGTGCCACTCAACCGGACGGGGCTGGAAACACCATATATTTT	CATQPDGAGNTIYF
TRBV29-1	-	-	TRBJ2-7	TGCAGCGTTGAAGAGGGCACCTACGAGCAGTACTTC	CSVEEGTYEQYF
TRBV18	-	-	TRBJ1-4	TGTGCCAGCTCACCGCCGGGCGGGCAGGATGAAAAACTGTTTTTT	CASSPPGGQDEKLFF
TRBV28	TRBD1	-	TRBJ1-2	TGTGCCAGCAGTCGACGACAGGGGGCGCAAGGCTACACCTTC	CASSRRQGAQGYTF
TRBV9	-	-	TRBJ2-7	TGTGCCAGCAGCGTAGCTACCCCTAACTACGAGCAGTACTTC	CASSVATPNYEQYF
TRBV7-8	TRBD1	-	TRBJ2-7	TGTGCCAGCAGCTTTTTGCCTCGGACAGGGGTTTCCTACGAGCAGTACTTC	CASSFLPRTGVSYEQYF
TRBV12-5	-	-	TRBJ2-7	TGTGCTAGTGGTTTAGGGGGGACAGCCTACGAGCAGTACTTC	CASGLGGTAYEQYF